The 23 T cell receptor beta chains listed next were all sequenced from one sample in a study of CD4 T cells in relation to SARS-CoV-2 and coronaviruses. No antigen has been assigned to these receptors. Produced via immunoSEQ multiplex PCR; TCRdb's table is partial and in-frame only. The data show around 25,000 clones, roughly 76% seen once. The unexposed donors gave CD4+ T cells in about 2011-2018, prior to COVID-19. Isolation of CD4+ T cells took place after roughly nine days in culture. Sequenced: CD4+ T cells from PBMCs, cultured in vitro. The receptors here all came from a human donor in good health.

The chain is built from TRBV5-1 and TRBJ2-6; D gene unclear. V lost 1 base to trimming and J lost 0 bases, with 5 bases between them. Germline V CDR1 and CDR2: SGHRS, YFSETQ. CDR3 size: 15 residues. The CDR3 protein is CASSLQGSGANVLTF. The CDR3 DNA follows: TGCGCCAGCAGCTTGCAAGGCTCTGGGGCCAACGTCCTGACTTTC.

The V and J genes are TRBV7-9 and TRBJ2-1; 8 nucleotides match TRBD2. CDR1 is SEHNR, CDR2 FQNEAQ, per germline (reference sequence). Trimming took 3 bases from V and 6 from J; bases not matched to a gene: 4. The CDR3 loop spans 14 amino acids. Written as DNA, the CDR3 is TGTGCCAGCAGCTTCTCCGGGACTAGCAATGAGCAGTTCTTC. Translated, it gives CASSFSGTSNEQFF.

The rearrangement links TRBV3-1 (or the pseudogene TRBV3-2) to TRBJ1-3, with a possible D match to TRBD1 (5 bases). CDR1 and CDR2 from the germline V gene are LGHDT and YNNKEL (reference sequence). The length of the CDR3 is 16 residues. V was trimmed by 1 base and J by 0 bases, leaving 10 bases between them. CDR3 in amino acids: CASSQVGGSSGNTIYF. DNA for the CDR3: TGTGCCAGCAGCCAAGTTGGGGGGAGCTCTGGAAACACCATATATTTT.

The chain uses TRBV5-8 and TRBJ1-3; TRBD1 matches 8 bases. V gave up 2 bases and J gave up 4 bases; unmatched junction bases: 8. Looked up from germline, CDR1 is SGHTS and CDR2 is YDEGEE. This CDR3 comprises 16 residues. In DNA, the CDR3 is TGTGCCAGCAGCTTTCTCAGGGGGCGTTTGGGAAACACCATATATTTT. Translation: CASSFLRGRLGNTIYF.

Only a few counts were recorded for this clone. In nucleotides, the CDR3 is TGTGCCAGCAGTGAAGTGGCGGACAGGGGTTACACCTTC. Its translation: CASSEVADRGYTF. V usage is TRBV2 and J usage is TRBJ1-2; 9 bases map to TRBD1. Unmatched junction bases numbered 5, after V lost 1 base and J lost 11 bases. Germline lookup yields CDR1 SNHLY and CDR2 FYNNEI. This CDR3 has 13 amino acids.

The chain couples TRBV7-3 to TRBJ2-1, with TRBD2 matching over 7 bases. CDR3 length: 13 residues. In germline, CDR1 is SGHTA, CDR2 FQGTGA. V was clipped by 2 bases and J by 7 bases; unmatched bases: 2. The CDR3 is CASSLGEGNEQFF. In nucleotides, the CDR3 is TGTGCCAGCAGCTTAGGGGAGGGGAATGAGCAGTTCTTC.

The V gene is TRBV19, the J gene TRBJ2-1, with 9 positions matching TRBD2. The CDR3 contains 16 residues. CDR1 is LNHDA, CDR2 SQIVND, per germline (reference sequence). Unmatched junction bases numbered 8, after V lost 7 bases and J lost 1 base. The CDR3 spells CASNGGGARSYNEQFF. The CDR3 DNA sequence: TGTGCCAGTAACGGCGGGGGGGCTAGGTCCTACAATGAGCAGTTCTTC.

This clone was observed once. The chain uses TRBV6-5 and TRBJ2-1; weak D call: TRBD1 (6 bases). Trimming took 4 bases from V and 4 from J, leaving 17 bases between them. CDR1 MNHEY and CDR2 SVGAGI come from the germline V gene. The length of the CDR3 is 16 residues. In DNA, the CDR3 is TGTGCCAGCAGTTCCCCTCCGGGACACCGATACAATGAGCAGTTCTTC. Protein: CASSSPPGHRYNEQFF.

The table lists this clone with a few counts. This chain joins TRBV3-1 (or the pseudogene TRBV3-2) and TRBJ1-4; perhaps TRBD1 as D (5 bases). CDR3 length: 15 residues. The V gene lost 0 bases and the J gene lost 8 bases, with 13 bases spanning the gap. CDR1 and CDR2 from the germline V gene are LGHDT and YNNKEL (reference sequence). CDR3 amino acids: CASSQDTRGREKLFF. CDR3 nucleotide sequence: TGTGCCAGCAGCCAAGATACAAGGGGCAGGGAAAAACTGTTTTTT.

The rearrangement links TRBV3-1 (or the pseudogene TRBV3-2) to TRBJ1-5; 7 nucleotides align to TRBD1. Germline V CDR1 and CDR2: LGHDT, YNNKEL (reference sequence). This CDR3 has 16 amino acids. V was pared by 0 bases and J by 4 bases, with 6 bases of the junction left unmatched. The DNA for the CDR3 is TGTGCCAGCAGCCAAGATCTGGACAGGTCAAATCAGCCCCAGCATTTT. Its translation is CASSQDLDRSNQPQHF.

The V and J genes are TRBV4-1 and TRBJ1-1; 10 bases are a match to TRBD1. Germline values: CDR1 MGHRA, CDR2 YSYEKL. V gave up 4 bases and J gave up 4 bases; unmatched junction bases: 6. The CDR3 totals 15 residues. The CDR3 region has the DNA TGCGCCAGCAGCCGATCCGGGACAGGGGTCACTGAAGCTTTCTTT. Its translation is CASSRSGTGVTEAFF.

This rearrangement joins TRBV9 to TRBJ2-3, with 7 bases that match TRBD2. The CDR3 is 14 amino acids. J gave up 4 bases and V 6 bases, and 8 bases lay outside the gene matches. The V gene's germline CDR1 is SGDLS and CDR2 YYNGEE. The CDR3 DNA reads TGTGCCAGCACCGGGGGAGGGAGGGCAGATACGCAGTATTTT. As protein: CASTGGGRADTQYF.

This clone was observed a handful of times. The V gene is TRBV4-3, the J gene TRBJ2-2, with a possible D match to TRBD1 (5 bases). The V and J ends lost 0 bases and 3 bases respectively, with 11 bases between them. The CDR3 is 16 amino acids. The germline V gene encodes CDR1 LGHNA and CDR2 YSLEER. CDR3 in DNA: TGCGCCAGCAGCCAAGAGCAAGGGGCGTACACCGGGGAGCTGTTTTTT. It codes for CASSQEQGAYTGELFF.

This CDR3 is CASSLVPGVDWNTIYF. CDR3 DNA sequence: TGTGCCAGCAGCCTCGTCCCAGGGGTTGATTGGAACACCATATATTTT. The V and J genes are TRBV9 and TRBJ1-3; D might be TRBD1 (6 bases). V lost 4 bases and J 7 bases, leaving 21 bases between the germline ends. The germline CDR1 and CDR2 sequences are SGDLS and YYNGEE. The CDR3 is 16 amino acids.

CDR3 coding DNA: TGTGCCAGCAGCTTACCCCGGGCGACAACTAATGAAAAACTGTTTTTT. Translating it yields CASSLPRATTNEKLFF. The chain is built from TRBV7-9 and TRBJ1-4; D ambiguous. Trimming shortened V by 2 bases and J by 0 bases, and 10 bases separated the two germline ends. Germline V lookup: CDR1 SEHNR, CDR2 FQNEAQ (reference sequence). The CDR3 is 16 residues long. The full variable domain, in which reference TRBV7-9 and TRBJ1-4 provide the parts outside the CDR3, is DTGVSQNPRHKITKRGQNVTFRCDPISEHNRLYWYRQTLGQGPEFLTYFQNEAQLEKSRLLSDRFSAERPKGSFSTLEIQRTEQGDSAMYLCASSLPRATTNEKLFFGSGTQLSVL.

This sequence joins TRBV9 and TRBJ1-1, with no clear D. V was shortened by 4 bases and J by 1 base, with 11 bases between the two germline ends. The V gene's germline CDR1 is SGDLS and CDR2 YYNGEE. The CDR3 runs 14 residues. The CDR3 sequence is CASSPLTGNTEAFF. CDR3 sequence (DNA): TGTGCCAGCAGCCCCCTGACGGGGAACACTGAAGCTTTCTTT.

The chain employs TRBV27 and TRBJ1-1; 9 bases line up with TRBD1. Trimming took 6 bases from V and 6 from J; bases not matched to a gene: 5. This CDR3 has 13 amino acids. Per germline, CDR1 MNHEY and CDR2 SMNVEV (reference sequence). CDR3 sequence reads: CASRKQGASEAFF. In DNA form, the CDR3 reads TGTGCCAGCAGAAAACAGGGGGCTTCTGAAGCTTTCTTT.

This sequence joins TRBV11-3 and TRBJ2-1, with D perhaps given as TRBD1 or TRBD2 (5 bases each). The ends were cut back, 4 bases at V and 6 bases at J, with 7 bases in the middle. The CDR3 extends over 12 amino acids. The germline V gene has CDR1 SGHNT and CDR2 YENEEA. Written as DNA, the CDR3 is TGTGCCAGCAGCTCGGGGACCAATGAGCAGTTCTTC. Amino acid sequence: CASSSGTNEQFF.

This clone was found a few times. The V and J genes are TRBV5-4 and TRBJ1-6, with D tentatively TRBD1 (5 bases). CDR1 and CDR2 from the germline V gene are SGHNT and YYREEE (reference sequence). The V end was cut by 0 bases, the J end by 4 bases, with 5 bases between. The CDR3 is made up of 14 amino acids. The CDR3 loop is CASSLGGYNSPLHF. The CDR3 DNA follows: TGTGCCAGCAGCTTGGGGGGGTATAATTCACCCCTCCACTTT.

V usage is TRBV29-1 and J usage is TRBJ2-5, with TRBD2 matching 10 bases. Germline-derived CDR1 and CDR2 are SQVTM and ANQGSEA. The CDR3 has 19 amino acids. V shed 6 bases and J 4 bases; nucleotides not matched to a gene: 23. Written as DNA, the CDR3 is TGCAGCGTGATCCGTCTAATATTGGGACTAGCGTTCGGAGGAGAGACCCAGTACTTC. Translated, it gives CSVIRLILGLAFGGETQYF.

The chain employs TRBV5-4 and TRBJ1-1; D gene unclear. The CDR3 is 15 residues long. V was clipped by 2 bases and J by 1 base, with 12 bases between them. Looked up from germline, CDR1 is SGHNT and CDR2 is YYREEE (reference sequence). The CDR3 reads CASSFLMGRNTEAFF. The CDR3 region has the DNA TGTGCCAGCAGCTTCCTCATGGGGAGGAACACTGAAGCTTTCTTT.

The V gene is TRBV6-5, the J gene TRBJ2-1, with 8 bases lining up with TRBD2. This CDR3 spans 16 amino acids. Germline assignment: CDR1 MNHEY and CDR2 SVGAGI. After removal of 2 bases from V and 6 bases from J, the junction contained 9 bases not matched to a gene. CDR3 residues: CASSYLTSVRLNEQFF. The CDR3 bases are TGTGCCAGCAGTTACCTGACTAGCGTCAGACTCAATGAGCAGTTCTTC.

V is TRBV6-5 and J is TRBJ2-7, with no clear D. Trimming removed 6 bases from V and 7 bases from J, with 10 bases in between. Germline-derived CDR1 and CDR2 are MNHEY and SVGAGI. The CDR3 spans 11 residues. DNA for the CDR3: TGTGCCAGCAGCTCCCCCCTGGAGCAGTACTTC. Protein: CASSSPLEQYF.